What follows describes a single T cell receptor beta chain. CDR1 is SGHDN and CDR2 is FVKESK in the germline V gene. V was cut by 3 bases and J by 6 bases, with 11 bases left in between. This CDR3 contains 13 residues. Study processing details: Amplification from reference gene primers served as the basis for estimated nucleated cell counts. Some clones are missing from TCRdb's copy, which holds only in-frame ones; the method was immunoSEQ multiplex PCR. V, J and clone size are those of that table, while D and trimming were read from the DNA. The top ten hold under 75% of the sample, which has about 19,000 clones, 85% seen once. This sample stems from a study of blood T cell repertoires in COVID-19. Overall study: The cDNA or gDNA used as material had been derived from T cells, B-cell-depleted T cells, or PBMCs.

The sequence came from a man older than 75 with acute or convalescent COVID-19. V usage is TRBV14 and J usage is TRBJ1-2; D might be TRBD1 (6 bases). Sequencing was performed on peripheral blood. CDR3 residues: CASSHWTVHGYTF. CDR3 coding DNA: TGTGCCAGCAGCCACTGGACAGTCCATGGCTACACCTTC.